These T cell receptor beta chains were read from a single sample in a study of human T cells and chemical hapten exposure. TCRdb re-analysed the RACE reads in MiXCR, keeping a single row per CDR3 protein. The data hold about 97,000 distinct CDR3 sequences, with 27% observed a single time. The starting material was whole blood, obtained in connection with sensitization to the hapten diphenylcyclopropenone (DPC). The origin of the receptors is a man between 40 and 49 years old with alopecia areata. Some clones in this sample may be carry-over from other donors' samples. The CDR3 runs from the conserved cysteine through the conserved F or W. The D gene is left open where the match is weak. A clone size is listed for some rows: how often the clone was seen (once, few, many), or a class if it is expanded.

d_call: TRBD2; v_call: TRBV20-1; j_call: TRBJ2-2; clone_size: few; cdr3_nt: TGCAGTGCTAGAGATCCACTAGCGGGAGATACCGGGGAGCTGTTTTTT; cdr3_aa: CSARDPLAGDTGELFF
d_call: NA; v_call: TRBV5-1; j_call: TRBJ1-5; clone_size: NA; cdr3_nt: TGCGCCAGCAGCATGGGCAGCAATCAGCCCCAGCATTTT; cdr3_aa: CASSMGSNQPQHF
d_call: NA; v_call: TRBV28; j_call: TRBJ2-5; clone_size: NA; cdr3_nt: TGTGCCAGCAGTCCACTAGATCGGCAAGAGACCCAGTACTTC; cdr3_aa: CASSPLDRQETQYF
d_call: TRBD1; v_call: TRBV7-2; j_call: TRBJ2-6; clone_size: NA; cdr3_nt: TGTGCCAGCAGCCAGAGGGCGGGACAGGGGGCGTTAGGGGCCAACGTCCTGACTTTC; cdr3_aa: CASSQRAGQGALGANVLTF
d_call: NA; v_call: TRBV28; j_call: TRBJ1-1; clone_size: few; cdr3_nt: TGTGCCAGCTGGGGACGCCTGAACACTGAAGCTTTCTTT; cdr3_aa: CASWGRLNTEAFF
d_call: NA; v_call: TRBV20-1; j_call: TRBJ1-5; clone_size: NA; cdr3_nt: TGCAGTGCTAGAGACAGGGTGGGTGGACAGCCCCAGCATTTT; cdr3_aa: CSARDRVGGQPQHF
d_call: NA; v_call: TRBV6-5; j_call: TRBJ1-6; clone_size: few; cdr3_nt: TGTGCCAGCACCTCCAGGGCATTAAATAATTCACCCCTCCACTTT; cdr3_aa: CASTSRALNNSPLHF
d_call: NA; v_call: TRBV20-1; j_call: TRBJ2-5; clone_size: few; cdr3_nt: TGCAGTGCTAGTCCCACAAGGGGAGAGACCCAGTACTTC; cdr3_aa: CSASPTRGETQYF
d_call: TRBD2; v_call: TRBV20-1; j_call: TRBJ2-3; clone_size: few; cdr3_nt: TGCAGTGCTAGGGGCCGACTAGCGGGAGCTGGAGATACGCAGTATTTT; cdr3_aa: CSARGRLAGAGDTQYF
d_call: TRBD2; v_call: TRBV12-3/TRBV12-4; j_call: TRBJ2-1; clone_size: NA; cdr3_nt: TGTGCCAGCAGTGCGACCGGGGGGGCTAGCGGGTCCCACAATGAGCAGTTCTTC; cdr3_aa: CASSATGGASGSHNEQFF
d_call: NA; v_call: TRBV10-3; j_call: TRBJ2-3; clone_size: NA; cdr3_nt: TGTGCCGCATCCCCCCAGGGGCCCGGAAGCGCAGATACGCAGTATTTT; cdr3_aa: CAASPQGPGSADTQYF
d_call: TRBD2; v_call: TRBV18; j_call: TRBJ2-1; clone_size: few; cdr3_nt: TGTGCCAGCTCACCACCGGGACTAGCGGGAGGGGATGAGCAGTTCTTC; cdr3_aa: CASSPPGLAGGDEQFF
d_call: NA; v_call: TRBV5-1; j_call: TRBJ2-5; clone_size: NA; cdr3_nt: NA; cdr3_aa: CASSFGSGPQETQYF
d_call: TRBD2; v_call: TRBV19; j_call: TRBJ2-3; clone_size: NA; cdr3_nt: TGTGCCAGTAGCCCCCGACTAGCGGGACAAGATACGCAGTATTTT; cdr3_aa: CASSPRLAGQDTQYF
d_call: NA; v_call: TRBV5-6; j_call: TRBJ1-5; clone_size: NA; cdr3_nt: TGTGCCAGCAGCTTAGCCGCAGATCTGCCCCAGCATTTT; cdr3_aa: CASSLAADLPQHF
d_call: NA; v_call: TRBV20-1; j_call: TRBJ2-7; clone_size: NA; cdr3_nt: TGCAGTGCCCGGATTACAGGGGGGGGGGAGCAGTACTTC; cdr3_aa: CSARITGGGEQYF
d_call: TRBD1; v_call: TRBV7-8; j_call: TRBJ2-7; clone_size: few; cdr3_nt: TGTGCCAGCAGCTTAAGTCGGCCAGGGGGCTTCTACGAGCAGTACTTC; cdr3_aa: CASSLSRPGGFYEQYF
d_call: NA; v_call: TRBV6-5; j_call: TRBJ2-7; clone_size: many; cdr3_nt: TGTGCCAGCAGTTTGGCAGGGAGCTACGAGCAGTACTTC; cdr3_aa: CASSLAGSYEQYF
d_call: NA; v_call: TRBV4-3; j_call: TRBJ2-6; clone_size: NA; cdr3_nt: TGCGCCAGCAGCCAGGGGGAAAGAGGCGGGGCCAACGTCCTGACTTTC; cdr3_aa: CASSQGERGGANVLTF
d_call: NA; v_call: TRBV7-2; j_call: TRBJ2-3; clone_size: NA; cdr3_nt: TGTGCCAGCAGCCGACCGGGGGGCACAGATACGCAGTATTTT; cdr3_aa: CASSRPGGTDTQYF
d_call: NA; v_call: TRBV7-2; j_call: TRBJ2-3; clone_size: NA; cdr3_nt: TGTGCCAGCGGCCGGGACTTTACTAGCACAGATACGCAGTATTTT; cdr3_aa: CASGRDFTSTDTQYF
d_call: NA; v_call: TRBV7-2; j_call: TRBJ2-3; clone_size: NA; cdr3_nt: TGTGCCAGCAGCGAATGGTACAGCCGCACAGATACGCAGTATTTT; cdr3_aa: CASSEWYSRTDTQYF
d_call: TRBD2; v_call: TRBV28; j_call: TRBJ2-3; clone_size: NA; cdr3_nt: TGTGCCAGCAGTTCCCTAATTCGCGGGAGGGAGGACACAGATACGCAGTATTTT; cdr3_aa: CASSSLIRGREDTDTQYF
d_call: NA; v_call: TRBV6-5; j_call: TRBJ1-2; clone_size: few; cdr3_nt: TGTGCCAGCACCACAGGCCAGCCTCCCTATGGCTACACCTTC; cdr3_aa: CASTTGQPPYGYTF
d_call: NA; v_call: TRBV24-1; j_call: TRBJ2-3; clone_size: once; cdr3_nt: TGTGCCACCAGTGATTTTCTGGACTCGACTAGCACAGATACGCAGTATTTT; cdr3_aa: CATSDFLDSTSTDTQYF
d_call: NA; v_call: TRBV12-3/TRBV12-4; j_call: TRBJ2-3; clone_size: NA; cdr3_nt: TGTGCCAGCACCCTTCGGAGCCTCACAGATACGCAGTATTTT; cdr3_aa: CASTLRSLTDTQYF
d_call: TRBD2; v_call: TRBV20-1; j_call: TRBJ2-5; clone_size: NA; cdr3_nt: TGCAGTGCTAGAGAGGGCGGGAGGGCCCGCGAGACCCAGTACTTC; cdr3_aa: CSAREGGRARETQYF
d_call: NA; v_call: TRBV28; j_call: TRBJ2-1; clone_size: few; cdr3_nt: TGTGCCAGCAGTCCCCTCCGGGACTTGCAGTTCTTC; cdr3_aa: CASSPLRDLQFF
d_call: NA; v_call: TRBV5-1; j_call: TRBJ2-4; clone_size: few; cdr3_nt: TGCGCCAGCAGCTTGGTAGTCTCCTCAGCCAAAAACATTCAGTACTTC; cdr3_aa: CASSLVVSSAKNIQYF
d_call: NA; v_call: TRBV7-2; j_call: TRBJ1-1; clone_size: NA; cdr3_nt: TGTGCCAGCAGCAGGGATTTGGGGGCAGTGAACACTGAAGCTTTCTTT; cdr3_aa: CASSRDLGAVNTEAFF
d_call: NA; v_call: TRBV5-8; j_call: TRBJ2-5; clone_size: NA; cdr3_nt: TGTGCCAGCAGCTTTTCCACAGGGTACCAAGAGACCCAGTACTTC; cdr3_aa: CASSFSTGYQETQYF